This TCR beta chain was identified during a study of blood T cell repertoires in COVID-19. Clones were read by immunoSEQ multiplex PCR, and TCRdb kept only the in-frame ones, dropping some. The sample includes over 150,000 clones, 80% to 90% seen only once; the top ten take about 7.2%. The V end was cut by 1 base, the J end by 9 bases, with 17 bases between. Germline V gene data show CDR1 as SGDLS and CDR2 as YYNGEE. This CDR3 has 15 amino acids. All enrollees were about 18 to 89 years old and from roughly 22 US areas. Recovery among Cohort 3 donors was established by two negative PCRs, clearance, or symptom resolution.

The J gene is TRBJ2-1, the V gene TRBV9, with a tentative D call TRBD2 (6 bases). The clonotype comes from a man between 50 and 59 years old who had recovered from COVID-19. Sequenced sample: PBMCs or T cells enriched from blood (not recorded which). The CDR3 is CASSVTGGAESEQFF. In DNA form, the CDR3 reads TGTGCCAGCAGCGTAACCGGAGGGGCGGAGAGTGAGCAGTTCTTC.